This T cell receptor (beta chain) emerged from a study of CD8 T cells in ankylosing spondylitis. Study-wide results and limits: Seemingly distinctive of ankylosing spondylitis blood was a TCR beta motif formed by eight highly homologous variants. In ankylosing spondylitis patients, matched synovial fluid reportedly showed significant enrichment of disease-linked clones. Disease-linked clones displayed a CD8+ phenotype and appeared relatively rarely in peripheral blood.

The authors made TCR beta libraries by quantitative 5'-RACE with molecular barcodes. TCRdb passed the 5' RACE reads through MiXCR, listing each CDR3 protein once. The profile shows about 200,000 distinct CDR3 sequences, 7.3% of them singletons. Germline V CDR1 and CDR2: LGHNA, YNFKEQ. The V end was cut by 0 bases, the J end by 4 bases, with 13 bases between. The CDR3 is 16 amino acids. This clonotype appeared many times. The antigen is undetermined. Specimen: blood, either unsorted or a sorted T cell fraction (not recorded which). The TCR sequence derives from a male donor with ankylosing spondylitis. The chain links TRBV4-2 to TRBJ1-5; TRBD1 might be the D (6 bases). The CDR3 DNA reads TGTGCCAGCAGCCAAGAGTGGAGGGGGGGAAATCAGCCCCAGCATTTT. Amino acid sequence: CASSQEWRGGNQPQHF.